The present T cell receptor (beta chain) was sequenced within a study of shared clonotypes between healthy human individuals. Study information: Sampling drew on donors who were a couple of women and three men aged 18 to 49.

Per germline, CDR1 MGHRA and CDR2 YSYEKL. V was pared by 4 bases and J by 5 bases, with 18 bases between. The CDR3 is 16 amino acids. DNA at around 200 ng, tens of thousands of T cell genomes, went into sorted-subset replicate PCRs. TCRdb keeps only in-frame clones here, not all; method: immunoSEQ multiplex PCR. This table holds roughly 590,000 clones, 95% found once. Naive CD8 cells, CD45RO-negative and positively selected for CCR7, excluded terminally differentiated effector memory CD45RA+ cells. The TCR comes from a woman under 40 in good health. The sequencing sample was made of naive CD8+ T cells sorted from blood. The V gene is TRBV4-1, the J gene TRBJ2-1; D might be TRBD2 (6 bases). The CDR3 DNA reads TGCGCCAGCAGCCTCGGCGGGACCGGAGGGAACAATGAGCAGTTCTTC. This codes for CASSLGGTGGNNEQFF.